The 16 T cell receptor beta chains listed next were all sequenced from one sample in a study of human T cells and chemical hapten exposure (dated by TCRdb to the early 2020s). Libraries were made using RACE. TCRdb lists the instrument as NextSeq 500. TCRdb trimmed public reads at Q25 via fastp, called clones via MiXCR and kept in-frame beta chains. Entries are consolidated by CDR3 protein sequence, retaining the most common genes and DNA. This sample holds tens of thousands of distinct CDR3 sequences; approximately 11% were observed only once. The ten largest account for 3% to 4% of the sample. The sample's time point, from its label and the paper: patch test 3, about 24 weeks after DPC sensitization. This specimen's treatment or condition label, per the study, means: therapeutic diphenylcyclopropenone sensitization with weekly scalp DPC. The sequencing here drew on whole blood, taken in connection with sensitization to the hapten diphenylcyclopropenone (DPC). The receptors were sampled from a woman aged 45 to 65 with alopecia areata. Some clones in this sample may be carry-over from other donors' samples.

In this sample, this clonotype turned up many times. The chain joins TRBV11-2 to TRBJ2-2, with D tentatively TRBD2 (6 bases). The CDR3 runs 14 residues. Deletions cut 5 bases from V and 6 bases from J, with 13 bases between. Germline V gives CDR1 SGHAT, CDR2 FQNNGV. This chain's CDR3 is CASSPRLVSGELFF. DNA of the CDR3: TGTGCCAGCAGCCCGAGACTAGTTTCCGGGGAGCTGTTTTTT.

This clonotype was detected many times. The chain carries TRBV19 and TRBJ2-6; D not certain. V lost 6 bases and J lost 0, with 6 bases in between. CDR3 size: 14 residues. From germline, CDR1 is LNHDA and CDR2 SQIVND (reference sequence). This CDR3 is CASRGLSGANVLTF. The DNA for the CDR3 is TGTGCCAGTAGGGGCCTCTCTGGGGCCAACGTCCTGACTTTC.

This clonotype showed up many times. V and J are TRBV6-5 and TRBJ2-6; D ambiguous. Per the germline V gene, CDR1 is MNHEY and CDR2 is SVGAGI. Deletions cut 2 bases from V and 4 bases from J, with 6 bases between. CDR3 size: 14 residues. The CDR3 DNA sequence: TGTGCCAGCAGTTACGGGGTCGGGGCCAACGTCCTGACTTTC. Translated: CASSYGVGANVLTF.

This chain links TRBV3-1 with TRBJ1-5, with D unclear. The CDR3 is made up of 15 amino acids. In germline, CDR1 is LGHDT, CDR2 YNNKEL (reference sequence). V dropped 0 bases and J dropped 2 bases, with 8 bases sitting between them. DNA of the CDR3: TGTGCCAGCAGCCAAGATCGGCAGGGCAATCAGCCCCAGCATTTT. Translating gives CASSQDRQGNQPQHF.

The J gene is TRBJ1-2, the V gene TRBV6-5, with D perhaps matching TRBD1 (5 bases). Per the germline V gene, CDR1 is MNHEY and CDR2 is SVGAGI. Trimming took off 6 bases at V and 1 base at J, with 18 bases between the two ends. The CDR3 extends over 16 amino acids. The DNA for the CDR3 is TGTGCCAGCAGACCCCAAGACAGATTACTTAACTATGGCTACACCTTC. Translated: CASRPQDRLLNYGYTF.

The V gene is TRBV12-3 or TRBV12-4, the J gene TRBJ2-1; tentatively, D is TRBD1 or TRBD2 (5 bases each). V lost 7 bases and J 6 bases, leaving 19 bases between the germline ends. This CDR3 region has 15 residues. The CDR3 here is CASTPGREVFNEQFF. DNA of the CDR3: TGTGCCAGCACCCCGGGACGGGAAGTCTTCAATGAGCAGTTCTTC.

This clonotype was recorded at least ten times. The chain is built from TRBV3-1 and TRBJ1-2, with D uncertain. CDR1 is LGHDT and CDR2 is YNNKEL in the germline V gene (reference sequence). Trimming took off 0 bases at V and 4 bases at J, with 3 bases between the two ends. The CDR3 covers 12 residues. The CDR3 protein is CASSQEVYGYTF. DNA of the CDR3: TGTGCCAGCAGCCAAGAGGTCTATGGCTACACCTTC.

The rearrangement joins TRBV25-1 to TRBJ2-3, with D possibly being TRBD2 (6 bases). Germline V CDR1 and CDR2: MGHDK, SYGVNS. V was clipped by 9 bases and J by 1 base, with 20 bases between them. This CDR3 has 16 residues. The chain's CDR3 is CARNRSTGGGTDTQYF. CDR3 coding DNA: TGTGCCAGGAACAGAAGCACAGGAGGGGGCACAGATACGCAGTATTTT. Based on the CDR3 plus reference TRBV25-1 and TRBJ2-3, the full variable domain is EADIYQTPRYLVIGTGKKITLECSQTMGHDKMYWYQQDPGMELHLIHYSYGVNSTEKGDLSSESTVSRIRTEHFPLTLESARPSHTSQYLCARNRSTGGGTDTQYFGPGTRLTVL.

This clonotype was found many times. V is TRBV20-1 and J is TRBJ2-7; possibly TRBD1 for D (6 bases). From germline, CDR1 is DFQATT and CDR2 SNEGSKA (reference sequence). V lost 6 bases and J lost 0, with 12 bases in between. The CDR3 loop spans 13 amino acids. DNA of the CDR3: TGCAGTGCGATACAGGGCCCCTCCTACGAGCAGTACTTC. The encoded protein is CSAIQGPSYEQYF.

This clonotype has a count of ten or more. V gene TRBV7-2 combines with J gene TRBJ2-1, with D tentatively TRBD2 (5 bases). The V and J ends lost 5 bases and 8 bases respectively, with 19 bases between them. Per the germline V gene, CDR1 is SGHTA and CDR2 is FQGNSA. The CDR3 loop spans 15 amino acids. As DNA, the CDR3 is TGTGCCAGCAGCCCGAGCCGAGGGATGTGGGATGAGCAGTTCTTC. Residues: CASSPSRGMWDEQFF.

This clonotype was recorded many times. CDR3 nucleotide sequence: TGTGCCAGCAGCCCGGGGCTCCAGGGGCCAGATACGCAGTATTTT. It yields the protein CASSPGLQGPDTQYF. V and J are TRBV11-3 and TRBJ2-3, with D possibly being TRBD1 (6 bases). Germline V gene data show CDR1 as SGHNT and CDR2 as YENEEA. There are 15 residues in the CDR3. Trimming pared 5 bases from V and 4 bases from J, leaving 16 bases between.

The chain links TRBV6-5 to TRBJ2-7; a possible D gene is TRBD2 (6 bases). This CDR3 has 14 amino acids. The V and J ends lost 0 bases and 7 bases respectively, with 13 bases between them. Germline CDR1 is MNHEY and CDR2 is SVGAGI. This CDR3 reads CASSYSREAGEQYF. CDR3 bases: TGTGCCAGCAGTTACTCTAGGGAGGCGGGGGAGCAGTACTTC.

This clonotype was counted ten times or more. Here the CDR3 DNA reads TGTGCCAGCACCCCTTCTAGACAGGGGTCTGCCGAGCAGTACTTC. Protein: CASTPSRQGSAEQYF. The J gene is TRBJ2-7, the V gene TRBV12-3 or TRBV12-4, with TRBD1 matching 8 bases. V gave up 7 bases and J gave up 6 bases; unmatched junction bases: 14. The CDR3 is 15 residues long.

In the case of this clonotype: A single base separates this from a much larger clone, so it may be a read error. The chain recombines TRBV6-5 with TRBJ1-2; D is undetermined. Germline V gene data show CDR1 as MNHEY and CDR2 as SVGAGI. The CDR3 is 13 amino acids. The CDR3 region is CTSSYSDGGGYTF. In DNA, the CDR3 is TGTACCAGCAGTTACTCTGACGGAGGCGGCTACACCTTC.

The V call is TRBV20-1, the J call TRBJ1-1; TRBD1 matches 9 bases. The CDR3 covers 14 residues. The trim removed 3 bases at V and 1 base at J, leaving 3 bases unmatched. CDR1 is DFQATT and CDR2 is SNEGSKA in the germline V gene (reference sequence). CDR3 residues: CSASGTGRNTEAFF. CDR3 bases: TGCAGTGCTAGTGGGACAGGGAGGAACACTGAAGCTTTCTTT.

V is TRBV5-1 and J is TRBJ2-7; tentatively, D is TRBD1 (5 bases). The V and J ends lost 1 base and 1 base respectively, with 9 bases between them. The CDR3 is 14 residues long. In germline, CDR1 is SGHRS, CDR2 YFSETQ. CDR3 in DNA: TGCGCCAGCAGCTTGACAGGTTATTCCTACGAGCAGTACTTC. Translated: CASSLTGYSYEQYF.